Listed below are T cell receptor beta chains from one sample, sequenced in a study of cytomegalovirus exposure and HLA in healthy donors. Repertoires were generated with immunoSEQ multiplex PCR, while TCRdb's copy carries only in-frame clones and drops some. The data hold some 150,000 clones, with around 78% observed a single time. Specimen: PBMCs. The source of these receptors is a man aged 40-49 years in good health and CMV-seropositive. Each CDR3 is given with its conserved first and last residue. Each record gives: clone size, V gene, D gene, J gene, CDR3 DNA, CDR3 protein. A D gene is named only where the DNA matches it firmly. Not all rows give a size; the values are once, few, many and, for expanded clones, a class.

>few|TRBV6-5|TRBD1|TRBJ1-2
TGTGCCAGCAGCTCCCTGACAGGGGATTACTATGGCTACACCTTC
CASSSLTGDYYGYTF
>few|TRBV19|-|TRBJ1-3
TGTGCCAGTAGCCTCAGGACAGAAAGGGGAAACACCATATATTTT
CASSLRTERGNTIYF
>-|TRBV6-5|-|TRBJ2-1
TGTGCCAGCAGTTATTTGGGGGCATACAATGAGCAGTTCTTC
CASSYLGAYNEQFF
>-|TRBV29-1|TRBD2|TRBJ2-3
TGCAGCGTTACTCTAGCGGGACGGGTAGATACGCAGTATTTT
CSVTLAGRVDTQYF
>-|TRBV9|TRBD2|TRBJ2-1
TGTGCCAGCAGCCCCACCGGAGCGGGAGGGCCCGCTGAGCAGTTCTTC
CASSPTGAGGPAEQFF
>-|TRBV27|TRBD1|TRBJ2-7
TGTGCCAGCAGTTCCCATGGACAGGACGGAACCTACGAGCAGTACTTC
CASSSHGQDGTYEQYF
>once|TRBV19|TRBD1|TRBJ1-5
TGTGCCAGTAGTATGGAACAGGGGGACAAGAGATGGAATCAGCCCCAGCATTTT
CASSMEQGDKRWNQPQHF
>-|TRBV6-5|-|TRBJ1-1
TGTGCCAGCAGCCTCAGGGTGGGAAGGGCTGAAGCTTTCTTT
CASSLRVGRAEAFF
>-|TRBV5-1|-|TRBJ1-4
TGCGCCAGCAGCTTGGAGGGAGGGGCAGTAACTAATGAAAAACTGTTTTTT
CASSLEGGAVTNEKLFF
>-|TRBV5-6|-|TRBJ2-7
TGTGCCAGCAGCGGATTGAAAGGACTCTCCTACGAGCAGTACTTC
CASSGLKGLSYEQYF
>-|TRBV7-9|TRBD2|TRBJ2-1
TGTGCCAGCAGCCAAACGAACCTAGCGGGAGTAGGGAATGAGCAGTTCTTC
CASSQTNLAGVGNEQFF
>-|TRBV12-2|-|TRBJ2-6
TGTGCAAGTCGCTTAGCGTGTGATAGTCCATCTGGGGCCAACGTCCTGACTTTC
CASRLACDSPSGANVLTF
>-|TRBV28|-|TRBJ1-2
TGTGCCAGCAGTTTTCTCCCCCCCCGAGCGGGCTATGGCTACACCTTC
CASSFLPPRAGYGYTF
>-|TRBV7-9|TRBD1|TRBJ1-1
TGTGCCAGCAGCTTAGCGACAGGGTTTGAAGCTTTCTTT
CASSLATGFEAFF
>once|TRBV6-1|TRBD2|TRBJ2-5
TGTGCCAGCAGTGATTCTCCGCTAGCGGGACAAGAGACCCAGTACTTC
CASSDSPLAGQETQYF
>-|TRBV19|TRBD2|TRBJ2-1
TGTGCCAGTAGGCGACTAGCGGGTGCCTATAATGAGCAGTTCTTC
CASRRLAGAYNEQFF
>-|TRBV6-4|TRBD2|TRBJ2-7
TGTGCCAGCAGTCGGACTAGCGGGAGCTACGAGCAGTACTTC
CASSRTSGSYEQYF
>once|TRBV9|TRBD2|TRBJ2-3
TGTGCCAGCAGCGTCACCGGGACTAGCGGGATCGCAGATACGCAGTATTTT
CASSVTGTSGIADTQYF
>-|TRBV6-5|-|TRBJ2-5
TGTGCCAGCAGTCGGGGGGAGACCCAGTACTTC
CASSRGETQYF
>-|TRBV5-5|TRBD1|TRBJ2-3
TGTGCCAGCGGGCCGAGAGGACAGGGGGCCGATACGCAGTATTTT
CASGPRGQGADTQYF
>once|TRBV27|-|TRBJ1-4
TGTGCCAGCAGTTTAAATGTAGGACAAGGTGAAAAACTGTTTTTT
CASSLNVGQGEKLFF
>-|TRBV23-1|TRBD2|TRBJ2-1
TGCGCCAGAAGTAGCGGGGGCTACAATGAGCAGTTCTTC
CARSSGGYNEQFF
>-|TRBV2|-|TRBJ2-7
TGTGCCAGCAGTGAAAACAGGCGTTACGAGCAGTACTTC
CASSENRRYEQYF
>few|TRBV6-5|TRBD1|TRBJ2-7
TGTGCCAGCAGTTACACGGGACAGGGGGAGAGGGAGCAGTACTTC
CASSYTGQGEREQYF
>-|TRBV18|TRBD1|TRBJ1-5
TGTGCCAGCTCACTGGGACAGGCACCCAATCAGCCCCAGCATTTT
CASSLGQAPNQPQHF
>-|TRBV20-1|-|TRBJ2-4
TGCAGTGCTCAAGTTGGAGTCATTCAGTACTTC
CSAQVGVIQYF
>-|TRBV10-2|-|TRBJ2-1
TGCGCCAGCAGTGAGCCGTCCTACAATGAGCAGTTCTTC
CASSEPSYNEQFF
>-|TRBV28|TRBD2|TRBJ2-6
TGTGCCAGCAGTCTAGCGGGGGCCAACTCTGGGGCCAACGTCCTGACTTTC
CASSLAGANSGANVLTF
>-|TRBV29-1|TRBD1|TRBJ1-1
TGCAGCACCTTACCGGGACAGCCGTTGCTAAACACTGAAGCTTTCTTT
CSTLPGQPLLNTEAFF
>-|TRBV2|TRBD2|TRBJ2-1
TGTGCCAGCAGTGATCGAAGAGCGGGAGTGAATGAGCAGTTCTTC
CASSDRRAGVNEQFF
>-|TRBV19|TRBD1|TRBJ1-2
TGTGCCAGTAGTACCCCCGGGACAGGGGGCCATGGCTACACCTTC
CASSTPGTGGHGYTF
>-|TRBV5-1|-|TRBJ1-1
TGCGCCAGCAGCTTGGAGCGGACAGTGAACACTGAAGCTTTCTTT
CASSLERTVNTEAFF
>-|TRBV13|TRBD1|TRBJ2-1
TGTGCCAGCAGCTTAGGACAGGGGATCGGTGAGCAGTTCTTC
CASSLGQGIGEQFF
>-|TRBV6-1|-|TRBJ1-2
TGTGCCAGCAGTGAGGACAGTATCTATGGCTACACCTTC
CASSEDSIYGYTF
>-|TRBV4-3|TRBD1|TRBJ1-2
TGCGCCAGCAGCCAAGACCATTACCGGGACAGAATCGCCTTC
CASSQDHYRDRIAF
>-|TRBV27|-|TRBJ1-5
TGTGCCAGCAGCCCCGGACCGACAGGTCGAAATCAGCCCCAGCATTTT
CASSPGPTGRNQPQHF
>-|TRBV5-4|-|TRBJ1-1
TGTGCCAGCAGCTTCTTCATCGGGGATTTGACAACTGAAGCTTTCTTT
CASSFFIGDLTTEAFF
>few|TRBV6-1|TRBD2|TRBJ2-7
TGTGCCAGCAGACCCGGGGGGGGACTCTACGAGCAGTACTTC
CASRPGGGLYEQYF
>-|TRBV28|-|TRBJ2-7
TGTGCCACCGACCCAGGGGCTTCCTACGAGCAGTACTTC
CATDPGASYEQYF
>-|TRBV30|TRBD1|TRBJ2-5
TGTGCCTGCTCGACAGGGAAAGAGACCCAGTACTTC
CACSTGKETQYF
>few|TRBV10-1|TRBD2|TRBJ2-5
TGCGCCAGCAGTTTTAGGACTAGCGGGATAGAGACCCAGTACTTC
CASSFRTSGIETQYF
>once|TRBV11-2|-|TRBJ2-7
TGTGCCAGCAGCTTAGGCATTTGGCGGGGCATCTCCTACGAGCAGTACTTC
CASSLGIWRGISYEQYF
>-|TRBV19|TRBD1|TRBJ1-5
TGTGCCAGTACCCTACAGGGGGTAGGCAATCAGCCCCAGCATTTT
CASTLQGVGNQPQHF
>once|TRBV27|-|TRBJ2-7
TGTGCCAGCAGTTTATATGGGCAGATGTCCTACGAGCAGTACTTC
CASSLYGQMSYEQYF
>-|TRBV2|-|TRBJ1-2
TGTGCCAGCAGTCCGGACAGTTCCGTCTATGGCTACACCTTC
CASSPDSSVYGYTF
>-|TRBV11-2|TRBD2|TRBJ2-7
TGTGCCAGCAGCTTCCAGGCCAGCGGGACGGCTCGTTGGGGGCAGTACTTC
CASSFQASGTARWGQYF
>once|TRBV27|-|TRBJ1-2
TGTGCCAGCAGTTTGTACGGGAAGTTTAACTATGGCTACACCTTC
CASSLYGKFNYGYTF
>-|TRBV6-1|TRBD1|TRBJ1-2
TGTGCCACCCAGGTGGGCAGGGACAGGGTCGGCTACACCTTC
CATQVGRDRVGYTF
>-|TRBV6-5|-|TRBJ1-1
TGTGCCAGCAGTTACTCCGAAGTCACGGGTACTGAAGCTTTCTTT
CASSYSEVTGTEAFF
>-|TRBV4-2|-|TRBJ1-2
TGTGCCAGCAGCCCTAGACAGGACAATACAGATGGCTACACCTTC
CASSPRQDNTDGYTF
>-|TRBV6-1|-|TRBJ1-2
TGTGCCAGCAGAAGCCGGGACACAGATTATGGCTACACCTTC
CASRSRDTDYGYTF
>-|TRBV4-1|TRBD2|TRBJ2-7
TGCGCCAGCAGCCTGGGACTAGCGGGGGGCTCCTACGAGCAGTACTTC
CASSLGLAGGSYEQYF
>-|TRBV7-9|-|TRBJ1-4
TGTTCCAGCAGCTTAGGCCAGACTAATGAAAAACTGTTTTTT
CSSSLGQTNEKLFF
>few|TRBV7-3|-|TRBJ2-2
TGTGCCAGCAGCTTAAAGGCGCAGGGAACCGGGGAGCTGTTTTTT
CASSLKAQGTGELFF
>few|TRBV4-3|TRBD1|TRBJ1-2
TGCGCCAGCAGCCAGGGACAGCTATATGGCTACACCTTC
CASSQGQLYGYTF